This T cell receptor beta chain was captured in a study of blood T cell repertoires in COVID-19. Produced via immunoSEQ multiplex PCR; TCRdb's table is partial and in-frame only. The data contain about 200,000 clones, 80% to 90% of them seen just once; the ten biggest clones take up around 8.4%. Two negative PCRs, clearance, or symptom resolution were required of recovered Cohort 3 donors. The CDR3 is 15 amino acids. V gave up 4 bases and J gave up 9 bases; unmatched junction bases: 10. CDR1 and CDR2 from the germline V gene are SGHRS and YFSETQ. This chain links TRBV5-1 with TRBJ1-6; 7 bases are shared with TRBD1. The source is a woman aged 18-29 years who had recovered from COVID-19. The sample was PBMCs or T cells enriched from blood (not recorded which). The CDR3 is CASSTLGQRSSPLHF. CDR3 DNA: TGCGCCAGCAGCACCCTGGGACAGAGGAGTTCACCCCTCCACTTT. Based on the CDR3 plus reference TRBV5-1 and TRBJ1-6, the full variable domain is KAGVTQTPRYLIKTRGQQVTLSCSPISGHRSVSWYQQTPGQGLQFLFEYFSETQRNKGNFPGRFSGRQFSNSRSEMNVSTLELGDSALYLCASSTLGQRSSPLHFGNGTRLTVT.